Below, 16 T cell receptor beta chains from the same sample are listed, as sequenced in a study of molecular identifiers for immune sequencing clone quantification. TCRdb re-derived calls from the PCR reads in MiXCR, one entry per CDR3 protein. The sample lists approximately 670,000 distinct CDR3 sequences; 15% to 20% were seen once. Sample: naive CD8+ T cells from blood, with Jurkat cell RNA spiked in. The sample's subset: FACS-sorted CD8+CD4-CCR7+CD45RA+ naive T cells. These receptor sequences come from a human donor in good health. Some libraries in this study had Jurkat cell RNA spiked in.

There are many counts of this clonotype. This chain uses TRBV5-6 with TRBJ1-1; D is possibly TRBD1 (5 bases). Germline V CDR1 and CDR2: SGHDT, YYEEEE. V lost 2 bases and J 5 bases, leaving 16 bases between the germline ends. CDR3 size: 15 residues. The CDR3 region is CASSFSEVRGTEAFF. The CDR3 bases are TGTGCCAGCAGCTTTAGTGAGGTGCGGGGGACTGAAGCTTTCTTT.

There are a few counts of this clonotype. The J gene is TRBJ1-1, the V gene TRBV4-3, with 8 positions matching TRBD1. The CDR3 totals 18 residues. J lost 3 bases, V lost 0 bases, and 12 bases had no gene match. Germline lookup yields CDR1 LGHNA and CDR2 YSLEER. This CDR3 is CASSQDLPESRGHTEAFF. The CDR3 DNA follows: TGCGCCAGCAGCCAAGATCTGCCGGAGAGCAGGGGGCACACTGAAGCTTTCTTT.

This chain joins TRBV7-8 and TRBJ2-7, with D hard to call. This CDR3 has 15 residues. Trimming removed 1 base at V and 6 bases at J, with 16 bases between. Germline CDR1 reads SGHVS; CDR2 reads FQNEAQ. The CDR3 sequence is CASSLVGRSSLEQYF. Written as DNA, the CDR3 is TGTGCCAGCAGCTTAGTGGGCAGGAGCTCTCTCGAGCAGTACTTC.

This clonotype was counted at least ten times. This chain joins TRBV3-1 and TRBJ1-1; D gene unclear. Germline loops: CDR1 LGHDT, CDR2 YNNKEL (reference sequence). This CDR3 is 16 amino acids long. Trimming cost V 0 bases and J 2 bases, with 13 bases left between them. This chain's CDR3 is CASSQDVAETNTEAFF. CDR3 DNA sequence: TGTGCCAGCAGCCAAGATGTGGCCGAGACAAACACTGAAGCTTTCTTT. The whole variable domain, remainder taken from reference TRBV3-1 and TRBJ1-1, is DTAVSQTPKYLVTQMGNDKSIKCEQNLGHDTMYWYKQDSKKFLKIMFSYNNKELIINETVPNRFSPKSPDKAHLNLHINSLELGDSAVYFCASSQDVAETNTEAFFGQGTRLTVV.

This clonotype was detected a few times. The chain couples TRBV6-2 or TRBV6-3 to TRBJ2-1, with TRBD2 matching over 10 bases. Looked up from germline, CDR1 is MNHEY and CDR2 is SVGEGT. This CDR3 is built from 19 residues. Trimming cost V 10 bases and J 6 bases; bases outside gene matches: 24. The CDR3 DNA is TGTGCCAATTTAACCGCCACCTTCGAGCGGGGGGGCCGTCCCAATGAGCAGTTCTTC. Translation: CANLTATFERGGRPNEQFF.

This clonotype was seen repeatedly, ten times or more. At one boundary the junction diverges from the germline segment, which might be a read error. CDR3 protein: CASSQGPRIPPDRF. CDR3 in DNA: TGTGCCAGCAGCCAGGGACCGCGGATCCCCCCAGATCGCTTC. The V and J genes are TRBV14 and TRBJ1-2; D might be TRBD1 (5 bases). The length of the CDR3 is 14 residues. Looked up from germline, CDR1 is SGHDN and CDR2 is FVKESK.

This clonotype was observed many times. V usage is TRBV12-3 or TRBV12-4 and J usage is TRBJ2-1; 15 bases map to TRBD2. With V trimmed by 6 bases and J by 9 bases, 12 bases remained unmatched. The CDR3 is 17 residues long. The CDR3 DNA reads TGTGCCAGCAGCCCCGGGACTAGCGGGGGGCTGAGAGGTGAGCAGTTCTTC. It specifies CASSPGTSGGLRGEQFF.

This clonotype was counted ten times or more. CDR3 DNA: TGTGCCACCTCTTTCACCGGGGAGCTGTTTTTT. Its protein is CATSFTGELFF. The rearrangement links TRBV19 to TRBJ2-2, with D uncertain. V dropped 10 bases and J dropped 4 bases, with 7 bases sitting between them. The CDR3 totals 11 residues. In germline, CDR1 is LNHDA, CDR2 SQIVND (reference sequence).

This clonotype turned up a few times. The CDR3: CASSQGPGQSTDTQYF. The CDR3 DNA reads as TGTGCCAGCAGCCAAGGGCCGGGACAAAGCACAGATACGCAGTATTTT. This chain uses TRBV3-1 with TRBJ2-3, with D possibly matching TRBD1 (6 bases). This CDR3 is 16 amino acids long. Germline V gene data show CDR1 as LGHDT and CDR2 as YNNKEL (reference sequence). Trimming left V 1 base short and J 0 bases short, with 11 bases between.

The chain carries TRBV9 and TRBJ2-2; D is uncertain. The V end lost 3 bases, the J end lost 8 bases, and 11 bases lay between the germline ends. The germline CDR1 and CDR2 sequences are SGDLS and YYNGEE. This CDR3 has 13 residues. In DNA, the CDR3 is TGTGCCAGCAGCGCCCCTCTCGTTGGGGAGCTGTTTTTT. Its protein is CASSAPLVGELFF.

This clonotype came up a few times. The chain uses TRBV12-3 or TRBV12-4 and TRBJ2-7, with 7 bases aligning to TRBD1. The V gene end was trimmed by 5 bases and the J gene end by 6 bases; junction bases not matched to a gene: 4. This CDR3 spans 12 amino acids. CDR3 coding DNA: TGTGCCAGCAGTATGACAGGGATCGAGCAGTACTTC. Its translation: CASSMTGIEQYF.

This clonotype showed up many times. The V call is TRBV20-1, the J call TRBJ2-3; 9 nucleotides align to TRBD2. The CDR3 covers 13 residues. The germline gives CDR1 DFQATT, CDR2 SNEGSKA (reference sequence). The trim removed 3 bases at V and 8 bases at J, leaving 6 bases unmatched. The CDR3 nucleotides read TGCAGTGCTAGGCCTAGCGGGGAGGTTACGCAGTATTTT. Protein: CSARPSGEVTQYF.

This chain links TRBV5-1 with TRBJ2-7, with 9 bases identical to TRBD1. J lost 4 bases, V lost 1 base, and 12 bases had no gene match. The CDR3 is 17 residues long. Looked up from germline, CDR1 is SGHRS and CDR2 is YFSETQ. The CDR3 protein is CASSLLGAGTGSYEQYF. CDR3 DNA: TGCGCCAGCAGCTTGCTTGGGGCCGGGACAGGGTCGTACGAGCAGTACTTC.

This clonotype appeared many times. This chain links TRBV7-3 with TRBJ2-4; D is ambiguous. V was shortened by 2 bases and J by 0 bases, with 8 bases between the two germline ends. There are 15 residues in the CDR3. The germline gives CDR1 SGHTA, CDR2 FQGTGA. This chain's CDR3 is CASSLPGLAKNIQYF. CDR3 DNA sequence: TGTGCCAGCAGCTTACCAGGTCTAGCCAAAAACATTCAGTACTTC.

Of note for this clonotype: Germline is not matched at one junction end, which may reflect a read error. The chain links TRBV19 to TRBJ1-5; D may be TRBD1 (5 bases). The length of the CDR3 is 13 residues. From germline, CDR1 is LNHDA and CDR2 SQIVND (reference sequence). CDR3 region: CTSSQGGNQPQHF. The CDR3 DNA is TGTACCAGTAGTCAAGGGGGCAATCAGCCCCAGCATTTT.

The chain employs TRBV28 and TRBJ2-1; D perhaps matches TRBD2 (5 bases). Per germline, CDR1 MDHEN and CDR2 SYDVKM. The V end was cut by 3 bases, the J end by 6 bases, with 9 bases between. The CDR3 has 13 residues. The CDR3 bases are TGTGCCAGCAGTTTCCGACGGGGCAATGAGCAGTTCTTC. It specifies CASSFRRGNEQFF.